A single T cell receptor (beta chain) is shown here with its context. The antigen remains unidentified. Data came from immunoSEQ multiplex PCR; TCRdb stores just in-frame clones and leaves some out. The sample lists tens of thousands of clones, 60% to 85% occurring once. The data belong to a study of a mutant IDH1 vaccine in newly diagnosed glioma. Study details: Patients arrived already treated with radiotherapy, temozolomide, or both, most having had both. The week-35 safety follow-up was V12, and the week-47 study end was V13.

The J segment lost 6 bases and the V segment lost 4 bases, leaving 3 bases of the junction unmatched. CDR3 size: 13 residues. In germline, CDR1 is SEHNR, CDR2 FQNEAQ (reference sequence). The time point was: week 47, end of study. The content of each vaccine dose was 300 ug of mutant IDH1 20-mer peptide, and topical imiquimod accompanied it. Diagnosis in the donors showed new WHO grade 3 or 4 astrocytomas that were IDH1-mutant and ATRX-lost. The clonotype was recovered from a man aged 35-49 years with glioma. The gene calls are TRBV7-9 and TRBJ1-5, with 7 bases matching TRBD1. The sample here was PBMCs, taken from a glioma patient whose treatment included an IDH1 peptide vaccine. CDR3 DNA sequence: TGTGCCAGCAGCTCGACAGGGATTCAGCCCCAGCATTTT. Translating gives CASSSTGIQPQHF.